Listed here is a single TCR beta chain. This clonotype was found many times. Its binding antigen is unknown. It has no much larger one-base neighbor in the sample; base qualities were not kept. This entry comes from a study of CD8 T cells in ankylosing spondylitis (dated by TCRdb to 2017 to 2019). A note on the overall study: The study profiled T cell receptor beta repertoires in healthy donors and ankylosing spondylitis patients to find disease-linked TCR variants. Peripheral blood was sampled, and synovial fluid was additionally collected from ankylosing spondylitis patients. In total, the full study cohort was made up of over a hundred healthy donors and 20 to 25 ankylosing spondylitis patients.

Broader findings and caveats from the paper: Significant enrichment of the disease-linked clones was reported in matched synovial fluid samples from ankylosing spondylitis patients. A TCR beta motif of several highly homologous amino acid variants appeared characteristic of blood from ankylosing spondylitis patients. The disease-linked clones had a CD8+ phenotype and were found at relatively low frequencies in peripheral blood. Some of the motif variants had been reported before in the synovial fluid and blood of reactive arthritis patients, a finding that suggests common disease-initiation mechanisms.

Instrument used: Illumina HiSeq 2500. Quantitative 5'-RACE with molecular barcodes was the method used to prepare the TCR beta libraries. In the source study's methods: A new computational method based on a probabilistic model of VDJ rearrangement was used to identify disease-linked TCR variants. TCRdb passed the public sequencing reads through fastp at Q25 and MiXCR, retaining productive beta sequences. Each entry merges the rows of one CDR3 protein and shows their most common DNA and genes. TCRdb's processing, not the authors' own work, is the source of the V and J calls. The sample records some 400,000 distinct CDR3 sequences, about 20% of which are singletons. Jointly, the top ten make up about a sixth of the sample. From the cysteine up to the phenylalanine, the CDR3 has a length of 14 residues. CDR3 DNA only is kept here, 42 bases in frame from base 1. V lost 4 bases and J lost 8 bases; the stretch between them is 17 bases long. CDR1 and CDR2 were assigned from the germline V gene as SGHTA and FQGNSA.

The receptor comes from a male donor with ankylosing spondylitis. Sequencing was carried out using blood, either unsorted or a sorted T cell fraction (not recorded which). The sequence is built from TRBV7-2 and TRBJ1-2, and TRBD1 may be the D gene, going by 6 matching bases. The CDR3 corresponds to CASSSRGGHFGYTF. The DNA is TGTGCCAGCAGCTCTAGGGGGGGGCACTTCGGCTACACCTTC.